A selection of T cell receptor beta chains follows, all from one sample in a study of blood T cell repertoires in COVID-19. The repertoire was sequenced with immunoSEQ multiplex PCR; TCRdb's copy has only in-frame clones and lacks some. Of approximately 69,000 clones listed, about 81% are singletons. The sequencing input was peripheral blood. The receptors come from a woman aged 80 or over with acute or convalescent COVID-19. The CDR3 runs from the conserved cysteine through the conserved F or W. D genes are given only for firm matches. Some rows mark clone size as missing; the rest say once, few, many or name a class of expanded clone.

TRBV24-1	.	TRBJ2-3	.	CATSWGGTNTDTQYF	TGTGCCACCAGTTGGGGGGGCACAAACACAGATACGCAGTATTTT
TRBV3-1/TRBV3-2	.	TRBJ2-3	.	CASSFPGVSPLDTQYF	TGTGCCAGCAGCTTTCCCGGAGTCTCCCCGTTAGATACGCAGTATTTT
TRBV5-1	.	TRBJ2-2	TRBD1	CASSPGQGATGELFF	TGCGCCAGCAGCCCCGGACAGGGGGCCACCGGGGAGCTGTTTTTT
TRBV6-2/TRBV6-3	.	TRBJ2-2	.	CASSSTINTGELFF	TGTGCCAGCAGTTCGACAATTAACACCGGGGAGCTGTTTTTT
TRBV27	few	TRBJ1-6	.	CASSLTLTNSPLHF	TGTGCCAGCAGTCTTACTCTCACGAATTCACCCCTCCACTTT
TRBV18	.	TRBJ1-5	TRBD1	CASSPRDRGLRQPQHF	TGTGCCAGCTCACCACGCGACAGGGGGCTCAGACAGCCCCAGCATTTT
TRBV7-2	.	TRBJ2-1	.	CASSLRSPYNEQFF	TGTGCCAGCAGCTTGCGGAGCCCCTACAATGAGCAGTTCTTC
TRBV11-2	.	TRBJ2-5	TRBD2	CASTPGGRGGETQYF	TGTGCCAGCACCCCCGGGGGGAGGGGCGGCGAGACCCAGTACTTC
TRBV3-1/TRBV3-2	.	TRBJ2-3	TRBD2	CASSRRAGVVDTQYF	TGTGCCAGCAGCCGTCGAGCGGGAGTGGTAGATACGCAGTATTTT
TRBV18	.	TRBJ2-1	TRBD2	CASSPPVAGPSYNEQFF	TGTGCCAGCTCACCACCGGTAGCGGGACCTTCCTACAATGAGCAGTTCTTC
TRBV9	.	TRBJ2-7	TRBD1	CASSVVVGGGEQYF	TGTGCCAGCAGCGTAGTCGTAGGGGGCGGCGAGCAGTACTTC
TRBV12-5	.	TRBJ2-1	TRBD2	CASGPGWSGSRSSYNEQFF	TGTGCTAGTGGTCCGGGTTGGAGCGGGAGCCGTAGCTCCTACAATGAGCAGTTCTTC
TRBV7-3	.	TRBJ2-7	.	CASSNPSARSYEQYF	TGTGCCAGCAGCAACCCTAGCGCCCGCTCCTACGAGCAGTACTTC
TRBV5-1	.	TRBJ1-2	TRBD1	CASSLLFFGTGAGGYTF	TGCGCCAGCAGCTTGCTATTTTTTGGAACAGGGGCCGGTGGTTACACCTTC
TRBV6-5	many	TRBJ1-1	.	CASSYSRGSTEAFF	TGTGCCAGCAGTTACTCGCGCGGTAGCACTGAAGCTTTCTTT
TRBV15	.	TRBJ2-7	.	CATSRDRLDVNF	TGTGCCACCAGCAGAGATCGCCTAGATGTGAACTTC
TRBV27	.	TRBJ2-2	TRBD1	CASSRGQGTTGELFF	TGTGCCAGCAGCCGGGGACAGGGGACCACCGGGGAGCTGTTTTTT
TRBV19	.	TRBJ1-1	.	CASSRDTGWDTEAFF	TGTGCCAGTAGTAGGGATACAGGGTGGGACACTGAAGCTTTCTTT
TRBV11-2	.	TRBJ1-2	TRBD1	CASSHYRGGYTF	TGTGCCAGCAGCCATTACAGGGGCGGCTACACCTTC
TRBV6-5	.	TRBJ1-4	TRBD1	CASSAGTGFEKLFF	TGTGCCAGCAGCGCCGGGACAGGGTTTGAAAAACTGTTTTTT
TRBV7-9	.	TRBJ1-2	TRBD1	CASSSGTGGNYGYTF	TGTGCCAGCAGCTCCGGGACAGGCGGCAACTATGGCTACACCTTC
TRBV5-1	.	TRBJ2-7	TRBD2	CASSLPKGGWLAGGSYEQYF	TGCGCCAGCAGCTTGCCAAAGGGGGGATGGTTAGCGGGAGGGAGCTACGAGCAGTACTTC
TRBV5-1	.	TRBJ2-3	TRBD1	CASSETGTGTDTQYF	TGCGCCAGCAGCGAAACCGGGACAGGGACAGATACGCAGTATTTT
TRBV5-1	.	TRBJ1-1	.	CASSRSEGGTEAFF	TGCGCCAGCAGCCGTTCTGAGGGAGGCACTGAAGCTTTCTTT